This T cell receptor beta chain was obtained from a study of blood T cells in healthy people across ages. The table lists this clonotype with a count of one. It was with a sample-barcoded 5' primer and a J-beta primer mix that a second PCR of roughly 7 to 12 cycles was run. Every cDNA was tagged by a template-switch adaptor with 12 random nucleotides. TCRdb recomputed calls from the 5' RACE reads with MiXCR, one row per CDR3 protein. The table lists approximately 830,000 distinct CDR3 sequences, 60% to 80% of them singletons. The CDR3 has 16 residues. Trimming cost V 5 bases and J 5 bases, with 21 bases left between them. Germline CDR1 SEHNR, CDR2 FQNEAQ (reference sequence).

The sequence came from a man aged 30 to 39 in good health. This rearrangement joins TRBV7-9 to TRBJ2-5; no clear D gene. The sample consisted of blood. The CDR3 DNA is TGTGCCAGCAGCGCCGATACAACATGGATCTGGGAGACCCAGTACTTC. It encodes CASSADTTWIWETQYF.